The source of this T cell receptor beta chain is a study of cytomegalovirus exposure and HLA in healthy donors. The PCR made use of 60 Vbeta and 13 Jbeta primers. Generated by immunoSEQ multiplex PCR, the TCRdb table keeps only in-frame clones and is missing some. The sample lists about 200,000 clones, roughly four fifths seen once, with about 0.1% in the top ten. CDR3 size: 16 residues. From germline, CDR1 is LGHNA and CDR2 YSLEER. The V end was cut by 0 bases, the J end by 4 bases, with 10 bases between. V and J are TRBV4-3 and TRBJ1-6; a possible D gene is TRBD1 (5 bases). The clonotype comes from a boy aged 2 to 10 in good health and CMV-seronegative. Sequencing was carried out using PBMCs. The CDR3 reads CASSQDRQTYNSPLHF. The CDR3, as DNA: TGCGCCAGCAGCCAAGACCGACAGACATATAATTCACCCCTCCACTTT.